This passage covers 15 T cell receptor beta chains from one sample sequenced in a study of blood T cell repertoires in COVID-19. Profiling relied on immunoSEQ multiplex PCR, and the TCRdb table lists in-frame clones only, not all of them. The table shows about 380,000 clones, with about 88% occurring only once. Input material: PBMCs or T cells enriched from blood (not recorded which). Receptor source: a young woman who had recovered from COVID-19.

V is TRBV6-1 and J is TRBJ2-3; 10 nucleotides align to TRBD1. In germline, CDR1 is MNHNS, CDR2 SASEGT. The V and J ends lost 3 bases and 10 bases, in that order; junction bases with no gene match: 4. The CDR3 loop spans 13 amino acids. The CDR3 DNA sequence: TGTGCCAGCAGTGATGGACAGGGGGACTCGCAGTATTTT. This gives the protein CASSDGQGDSQYF.

The V gene is TRBV2, the J gene TRBJ2-5; TRBD2 aligns across 9 bases. The ends lost 7 bases at V and 5 bases at J; junction bases unmatched: 11. The germline gives CDR1 SNHLY, CDR2 FYNNEI. The CDR3 is 15 residues long. CDR3: CASTGVAGEFETQYF. The CDR3, as DNA: TGTGCCAGCACCGGGGTAGCGGGGGAATTTGAGACCCAGTACTTC. The complete variable domain, with remaining parts taken from reference TRBV2 and TRBJ2-5, reads EPEVTQTPSHQVTQMGQEVILRCVPISNHLYFYWYRQILGQKVEFLVSFYNNEISEKSEIFDDQFSVERPDGSNFTLKIRSTKLEDSAMYFCASTGVAGEFETQYFGPGTRLLVL.

The chain uses TRBV30 and TRBJ1-2; 10 bases map to TRBD1. The CDR3 sequence is 13 residues long. Trimming cost V 4 bases and J 8 bases; bases outside gene matches: 7. Germline V gene data show CDR1 as GTSNPN and CDR2 as SVGIG (reference sequence). CDR3: CAWTWDRGSGYTF. As DNA, the CDR3 is TGTGCCTGGACTTGGGACAGGGGCTCAGGCTACACCTTC.

The V and J genes are TRBV12-3 or TRBV12-4 and TRBJ2-5; D perhaps matches TRBD2 (5 bases). Deletions cut 3 bases from V and 5 bases from J, with 7 bases between. CDR3 length: 12 residues. The CDR3 sequence is CASSFEGETQYF. CDR3 sequence (DNA): TGTGCCAGCAGTTTTGAGGGTGAGACCCAGTACTTC.

The chain uses TRBV7-9 and TRBJ1-3; weak D call: TRBD1 (5 bases). This CDR3 has 18 residues. CDR1 is SEHNR, CDR2 FQNEAQ, per germline (reference sequence). V was pared by 0 bases and J by 4 bases, with 19 bases between. The CDR3 sequence is CASSLARAASHRGNTIYF. The CDR3 DNA reads TGTGCCAGCAGCTTAGCCAGGGCAGCTTCCCACAGGGGAAACACCATATATTTT.

The rearrangement links TRBV5-1 to TRBJ1-1; D unresolved. CDR3 length equals 15 residues. Trimming cost V 3 bases and J 1 base, with 13 bases left between them. Germline V gene sequence: CDR1 SGHRS, CDR2 YFSETQ. The CDR3 reads CASSSGRDGNTEAFF. The CDR3 nucleotides read TGCGCCAGCAGCTCTGGGAGGGATGGGAACACTGAAGCTTTCTTT.

The J gene is TRBJ1-1, the V gene TRBV19; unclear D gene. V was cut by 1 base and J by 4 bases, with 7 bases left in between. CDR1 and CDR2 from the germline V gene are LNHDA and SQIVND (reference sequence). This CDR3 has 13 residues. The DNA of the CDR3 is TGTGCCAGTAGTATAGCAACAGCCACTGAAGCTTTCTTT. Translated: CASSIATATEAFF.

The chain is built from TRBV6-5 and TRBJ2-2; possible D gene TRBD2, 5 bases. Germline V gene sequence: CDR1 MNHEY, CDR2 SVGAGI. V lost 6 bases, J lost 7 bases, and 15 bases lay in between. The CDR3 consists of 14 residues. The CDR3 bases are TGTGCCAGCAGGTTACTAGTTTGGGACGGGGAGCTGTTTTTT. Translating gives CASRLLVWDGELFF.

The chain has TRBV7-9 and TRBJ1-2; no clear D. The CDR3 extends over 13 amino acids. CDR1 is SEHNR, CDR2 FQNEAQ, per germline (reference sequence). Trimming stripped 1 base from V and 6 bases from J, with 9 bases between. The DNA of the CDR3 is TGTGCCAGCAGCTTAGTAACGCGGGATGGCTACACCTTC. Its protein product is CASSLVTRDGYTF.

The chain is built from TRBV6-5 and TRBJ2-7, with D perhaps TRBD2 (5 bases). Trimming took off 5 bases at V and 6 bases at J, with 14 bases between the two ends. The V gene's germline CDR1 is MNHEY and CDR2 SVGAGI. The CDR3 contains 13 residues. Written as DNA, the CDR3 is TGTGCCAGCAGTCTCTCGATTGGGAGCGAGCAGTACTTC. Protein: CASSLSIGSEQYF.

This rearrangement joins TRBV28 to TRBJ2-1, with a weak D call TRBD1 (5 bases). CDR1 and CDR2 from the germline V gene are MDHEN and SYDVKM. V lost 5 bases to trimming and J lost 10 bases, with 9 bases between them. The CDR3 length is 11 residues. This CDR3 reads CASSARQEQFF. For the CDR3, the DNA is TGTGCCAGCAGTGCCAGACAGGAGCAGTTCTTC.

The chain links TRBV21-1 to TRBJ1-1. TRBV21-1 is flagged as a pseudogene. The CDR3 sequence is 18 residues long. The CDR3 loop is CASSKERDVREGNTEAFF. DNA of the CDR3: TGTGCCAGCAGCAAAGAGAGAGACGTACGGGAAGGGAACACTGAAGCTTTCTTT.

V and J are TRBV9 and TRBJ1-4; D perhaps matches TRBD1 (5 bases). The V gene's germline CDR1 is SGDLS and CDR2 YYNGEE. The V and J ends lost 3 bases and 7 bases respectively, with 13 bases between them. The CDR3 is made up of 14 amino acids. The DNA for the CDR3 is TGTGCCAGCAGCGAAAGGGGACTCGGTGAAAAACTGTTTTTT. Translated: CASSERGLGEKLFF.

This chain connects TRBV4-1 to TRBJ2-2; TRBD2 agrees at 8 bases. V lost 1 base, J lost 4 bases, and 8 bases stayed unmatched. The length of the CDR3 is 17 residues. CDR1 is MGHRA and CDR2 is YSYEKL in the germline V gene. In DNA form, the CDR3 reads TGCGCCAGCAGCCAAGTGCCGGGACTAGAGTCCACCGGGGAGCTGTTTTTT. Protein sequence: CASSQVPGLESTGELFF.

Regarding this clone: The junction departs from germline at one end; a sequencing error may be responsible. This chain joins TRBV6-2 or TRBV6-3 and TRBJ1-2, with a weak D call TRBD1 (5 bases). The CDR3 has 14 amino acids. CDR1 MNHEY and CDR2 SVGEGT come from the germline V gene. This CDR3 is CASSYRPGELMALF. The CDR3 nucleotides read TGTGCCAGCAGTTACCGCCCGGGGGAATTAATGGCCCTCTTC.